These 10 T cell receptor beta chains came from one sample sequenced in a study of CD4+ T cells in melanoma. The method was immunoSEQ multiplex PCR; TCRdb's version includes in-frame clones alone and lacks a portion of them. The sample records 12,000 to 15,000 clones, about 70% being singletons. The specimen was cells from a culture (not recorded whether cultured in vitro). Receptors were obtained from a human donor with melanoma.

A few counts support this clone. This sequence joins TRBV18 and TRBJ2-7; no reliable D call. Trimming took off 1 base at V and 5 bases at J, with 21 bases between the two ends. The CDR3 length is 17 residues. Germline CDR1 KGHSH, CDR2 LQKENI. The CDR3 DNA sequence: TGTGCCAGCTCACCACTATCCCAGACTTCCTTAAGGGACGAGCAGTACTTC. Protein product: CASSPLSQTSLRDEQYF.

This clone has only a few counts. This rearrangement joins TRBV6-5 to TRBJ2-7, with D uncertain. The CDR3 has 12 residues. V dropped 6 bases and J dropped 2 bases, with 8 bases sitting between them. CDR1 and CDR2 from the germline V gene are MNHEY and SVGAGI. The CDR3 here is CASSRPPYEQYF. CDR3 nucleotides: TGTGCCAGCAGCCGCCCTCCCTACGAGCAGTACTTC.

This chain's CDR3 is CASRKDRRDTGELFF. The CDR3 nucleotides are TGTGCCAGCAGAAAAGACAGGCGGGACACCGGGGAGCTGTTTTTT. The chain couples TRBV6-5 to TRBJ2-2; possible D gene TRBD1, 6 bases. The CDR3 consists of 15 residues. Trimming left V 6 bases short and J 3 bases short, with 14 bases between. Germline V gene data show CDR1 as MNHEY and CDR2 as SVGAGI.

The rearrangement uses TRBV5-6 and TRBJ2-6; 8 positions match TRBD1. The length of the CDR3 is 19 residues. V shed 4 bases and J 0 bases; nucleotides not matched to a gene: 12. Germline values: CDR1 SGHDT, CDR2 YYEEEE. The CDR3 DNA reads TGTGCCAGCAGCCCTGACAGGGGATTAACTCACTCTGGGGCCAACGTCCTGACTTTC. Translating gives CASSPDRGLTHSGANVLTF. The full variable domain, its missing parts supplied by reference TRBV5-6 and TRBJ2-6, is DAGVTQSPTHLIKTRGQQVTLRCSPKSGHDTVSWYQQALGQGPQFIFQYYEEEERQRGNFPDRFSGHQFPNYSSELNVNALLLGDSALYLCASSPDRGLTHSGANVLTFGAGSRLTVL.

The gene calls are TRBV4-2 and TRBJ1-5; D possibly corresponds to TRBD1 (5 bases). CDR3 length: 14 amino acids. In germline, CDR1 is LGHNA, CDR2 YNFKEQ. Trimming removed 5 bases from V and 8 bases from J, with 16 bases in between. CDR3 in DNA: TGTGCCAGCAGCAGCGGGACCCAGGGTGAGCCCCAGCATTTT. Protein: CASSSGTQGEPQHF.

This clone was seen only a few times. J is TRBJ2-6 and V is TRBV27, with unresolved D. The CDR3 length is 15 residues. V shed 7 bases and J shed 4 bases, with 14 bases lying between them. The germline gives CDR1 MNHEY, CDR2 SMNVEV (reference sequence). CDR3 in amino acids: CASTVRIGGANVLTF. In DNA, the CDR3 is TGTGCCAGCACGGTGAGGATTGGAGGGGCCAACGTCCTGACTTTC.

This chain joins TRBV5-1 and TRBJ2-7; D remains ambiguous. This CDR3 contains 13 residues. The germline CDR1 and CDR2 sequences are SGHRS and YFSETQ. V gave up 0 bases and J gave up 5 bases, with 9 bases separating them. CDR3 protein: CASSLDPRHEQYF. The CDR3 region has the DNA TGCGCCAGCAGCTTGGACCCCCGCCACGAGCAGTACTTC.

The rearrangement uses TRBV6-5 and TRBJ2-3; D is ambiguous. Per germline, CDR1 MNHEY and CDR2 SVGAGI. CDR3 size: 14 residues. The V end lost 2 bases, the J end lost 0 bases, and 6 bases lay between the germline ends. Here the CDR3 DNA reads TGTGCCAGCAGTTACCGGCCGAGCACAGATACGCAGTATTTT. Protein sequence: CASSYRPSTDTQYF.

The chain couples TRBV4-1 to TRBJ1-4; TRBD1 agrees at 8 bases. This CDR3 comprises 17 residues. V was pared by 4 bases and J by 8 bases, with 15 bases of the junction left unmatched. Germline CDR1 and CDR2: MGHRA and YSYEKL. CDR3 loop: CASSRTTTRGLEEKLFF. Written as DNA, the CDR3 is TGCGCCAGCAGCCGAACAACTACCAGGGGGCTCGAGGAAAAACTGTTTTTT.

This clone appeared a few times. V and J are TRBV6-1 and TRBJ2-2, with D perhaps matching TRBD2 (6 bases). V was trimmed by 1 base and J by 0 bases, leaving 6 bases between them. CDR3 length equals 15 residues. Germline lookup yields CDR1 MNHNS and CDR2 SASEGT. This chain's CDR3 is CASSEGGANTGELFF. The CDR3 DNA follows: TGTGCCAGCAGTGAAGGGGGGGCGAACACCGGGGAGCTGTTTTTT.